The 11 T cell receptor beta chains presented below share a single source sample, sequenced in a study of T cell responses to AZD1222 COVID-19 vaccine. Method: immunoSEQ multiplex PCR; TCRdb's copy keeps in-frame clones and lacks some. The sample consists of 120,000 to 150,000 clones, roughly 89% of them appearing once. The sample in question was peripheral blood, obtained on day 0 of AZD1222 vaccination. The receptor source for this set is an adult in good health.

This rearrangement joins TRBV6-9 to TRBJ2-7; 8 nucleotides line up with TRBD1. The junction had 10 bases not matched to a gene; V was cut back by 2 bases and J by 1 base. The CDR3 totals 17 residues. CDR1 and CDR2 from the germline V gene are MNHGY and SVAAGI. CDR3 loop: CASSYKPWDRISYEQYF. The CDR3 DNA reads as TGTGCCAGCAGTTATAAGCCGTGGGACAGGATTTCCTACGAGCAGTACTTC.

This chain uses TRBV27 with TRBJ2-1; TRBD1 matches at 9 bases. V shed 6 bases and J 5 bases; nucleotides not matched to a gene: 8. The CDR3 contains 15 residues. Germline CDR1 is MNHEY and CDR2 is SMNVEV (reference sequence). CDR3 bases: TGTGCCAGCAGACCCGGGACAGGGCTTAACAATGAGCAGTTCTTC. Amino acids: CASRPGTGLNNEQFF.

The CDR3, as DNA: TGTGCCAGCAGGCACGCAGGGGGTGTAGGGGAAAAACTGTTTTTT. Protein: CASRHAGGVGEKLFF. This chain links TRBV28 with TRBJ1-4; 7 positions match TRBD1. The trim removed 6 bases at V and 8 bases at J, leaving 12 bases unmatched. Germline CDR1 and CDR2: MDHEN and SYDVKM. The CDR3 extends over 15 amino acids.

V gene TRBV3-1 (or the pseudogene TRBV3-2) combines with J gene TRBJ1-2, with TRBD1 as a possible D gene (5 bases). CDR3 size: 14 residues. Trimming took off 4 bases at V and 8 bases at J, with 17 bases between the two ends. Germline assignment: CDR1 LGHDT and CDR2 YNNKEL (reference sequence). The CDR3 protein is CASSPRDSLAGYTF. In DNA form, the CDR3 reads TGTGCCAGCAGCCCCAGGGACTCTCTGGCGGGCTACACCTTC.

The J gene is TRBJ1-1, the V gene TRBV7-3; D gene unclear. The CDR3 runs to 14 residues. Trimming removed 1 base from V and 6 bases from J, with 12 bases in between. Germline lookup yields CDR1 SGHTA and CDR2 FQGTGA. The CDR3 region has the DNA TGTGCCAGCAGCTTAAGTGTGTCGGGTTCTGAAGCTTTCTTT. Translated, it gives CASSLSVSGSEAFF. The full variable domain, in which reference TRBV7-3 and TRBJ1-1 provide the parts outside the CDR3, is GAGVSQTPSNKVTEKGKYVELRCDPISGHTALYWYRQSLGQGPEFLIYFQGTGAADDSGLPNDRFFAVRPEGSVSTLKIQRTERGDSAVYLCASSLSVSGSEAFFGQGTRLTVV.

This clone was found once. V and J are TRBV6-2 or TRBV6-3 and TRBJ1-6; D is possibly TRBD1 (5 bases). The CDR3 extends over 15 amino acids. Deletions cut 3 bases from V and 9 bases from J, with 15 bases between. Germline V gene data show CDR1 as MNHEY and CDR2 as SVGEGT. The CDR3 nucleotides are TGTGCCAGCAGTTATTACGCAACCAGGGTTTCACCCCTCCACTTT. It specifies CASSYYATRVSPLHF.

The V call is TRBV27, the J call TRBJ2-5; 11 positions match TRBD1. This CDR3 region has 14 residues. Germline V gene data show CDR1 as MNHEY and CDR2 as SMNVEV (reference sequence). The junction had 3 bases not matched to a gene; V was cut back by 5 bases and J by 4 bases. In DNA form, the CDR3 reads TGTGCCAGCAGTCCCGGGACAGGGGGAGAGACCCAGTACTTC. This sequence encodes CASSPGTGGETQYF.

The CDR3 DNA reads TGTGCCAGCAGAGCTAGACAGGATGCCTACGAGCAGTACTTC. This encodes CASRARQDAYEQYF. The J gene is TRBJ2-7, the V gene TRBV2; the D gene is possibly TRBD1 (6 bases). Deletions cut 6 bases from V and 2 bases from J, with 14 bases between. The germline CDR1 and CDR2 sequences are SNHLY and FYNNEI. CDR3 length equals 14 residues.

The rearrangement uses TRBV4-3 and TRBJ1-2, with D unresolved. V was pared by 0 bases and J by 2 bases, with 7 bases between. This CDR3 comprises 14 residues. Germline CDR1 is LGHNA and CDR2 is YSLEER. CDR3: CASSQETLNYGYTF. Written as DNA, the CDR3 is TGCGCCAGCAGCCAAGAAACCCTCAACTATGGCTACACCTTC.

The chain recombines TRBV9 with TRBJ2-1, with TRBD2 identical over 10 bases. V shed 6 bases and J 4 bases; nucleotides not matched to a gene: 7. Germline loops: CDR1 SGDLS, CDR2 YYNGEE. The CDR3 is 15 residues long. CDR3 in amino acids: CASNTGTSEYNEQFF. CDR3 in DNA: TGTGCCAGCAACACCGGGACTAGCGAGTACAATGAGCAGTTCTTC.

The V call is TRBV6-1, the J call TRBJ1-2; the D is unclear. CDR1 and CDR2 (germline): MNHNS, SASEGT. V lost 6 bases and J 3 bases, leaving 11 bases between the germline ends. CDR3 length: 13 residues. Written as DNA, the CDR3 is TGTGCCAGCAGGTGGACCGCCGACTATGGCTACACCTTC. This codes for CASRWTADYGYTF.